Below are 26 T cell receptor beta chains sequenced from a single sample in a study of T-cell memory formation after mild COVID-19. MiXCR was run by TCRdb on the 5' RACE reads, yielding one entry per CDR3 protein. The data show about 110,000 distinct CDR3 sequences, approximately 17% seen once. Sequencing was performed on PBMCs or a T cell subset sorted from them (not recorded which). These receptors were collected from an adult woman who had mild COVID-19 (a few samples of this study predate the infection). Cell type and time point are not known.

This chain connects TRBV27 to TRBJ2-7, with a tentative D call TRBD1 (5 bases). CDR3 length: 13 residues. Trimming stripped 4 bases from V and 6 bases from J, with 13 bases between. The germline gives CDR1 MNHEY, CDR2 SMNVEV (reference sequence). The CDR3 here is CASSYTGGGEQYF. The CDR3 DNA is TGTGCCAGCAGTTACACAGGTGGCGGCGAGCAGTACTTC.

Many counts were recorded for this clonotype. This chain uses TRBV5-1 with TRBJ1-2; 7 nucleotides line up with TRBD1. The germline V gene encodes CDR1 SGHRS and CDR2 YFSETQ. V was clipped by 0 bases and J by 4 bases; unmatched bases: 3. CDR3 size: 14 residues. The CDR3 region is CASSLGQGFYGYTF. CDR3 sequence (DNA): TGCGCCAGCAGCTTGGGACAGGGCTTCTATGGCTACACCTTC.

The chain carries TRBV30 and TRBJ1-4; possibly TRBD1 for D (6 bases). Germline CDR1 and CDR2: GTSNPN and SVGIG (reference sequence). Trimming took 4 bases from V and 3 from J, leaving 12 bases between them. The CDR3 spans 14 residues. The CDR3 DNA reads TGTGCCTGGACCACAGGGATGGCTAATGAAAAACTGTTTTTT. Amino acid sequence: CAWTTGMANEKLFF.

This clonotype occurred many times. The rearrangement uses TRBV7-2 and TRBJ2-1, with unresolved D. Germline lookup yields CDR1 SGHTA and CDR2 FQGNSA. Trimming stripped 7 bases from V and 8 bases from J, with 18 bases between. The length of the CDR3 is 14 residues. The CDR3 DNA sequence: TGTGCCAGCACCCATATCCTCAGCTCCTATGAGCAGTTCTTC. Translation: CASTHILSSYEQFF.

The chain links TRBV6-6 to TRBJ2-7; TRBD1 agrees at 7 bases. V dropped 2 bases and J dropped 3; count of bases not matched to a gene: 7. CDR1 is MNHNY, CDR2 SVGAGI, per germline (reference sequence). This CDR3 spans 15 amino acids. This chain's CDR3 is CASSYKGQGVYEQYV. CDR3 nucleotide sequence: TGTGCCAGCAGTTACAAGGGTCAGGGGGTCTACGAGCAGTACGTC.

This clonotype was picked up a small number of times. The V gene is TRBV21-1, the J gene TRBJ2-7; the table's D gene call, TRBD2, was not cross checked with the DNA. TRBV21-1 is an annotated pseudogene. CDR3 length equals 19 residues. CDR3 coding DNA: TGTGCCAGCAGCAAGGCGGAGTGGAGGACTAGCGAAACCTCCTACGAGCAGTACTTC. It translates to CASSKAEWRTSETSYEQYF.

This clonotype has only a few counts. This rearrangement joins TRBV5-4 to TRBJ2-7; no firm D call. This CDR3 spans 13 amino acids. V dropped 0 bases and J dropped 3 bases, with 7 bases sitting between them. Germline V lookup: CDR1 SGHNT, CDR2 YYREEE (reference sequence). CDR3 sequence (DNA): TGTGCCAGCAGCTTGGTTGTCGGCTACGAGCAGTACTTC. This encodes CASSLVVGYEQYF. Combining the CDR3 with reference TRBV5-4 and TRBJ2-7 gives the whole variable domain ETGVTQSPTHLIKTRGQQVTLRCSSQSGHNTVSWYQQALGQGPQFIFQYYREEENGRGNFPPRFSGLQFPNYSSELNVNALELDDSALYLCASSLVVGYEQYFGPGTRLTVT.

This clonotype appeared a few times. The chain carries TRBV12-3 or TRBV12-4 and TRBJ2-7; 10 nucleotides match TRBD1. V lost 5 bases, J lost 1 base, and 2 bases stayed unmatched. The CDR3 is made up of 14 amino acids. For the CDR3, the DNA is TGTGCCAGCAGTGGGACAGGGGAATCCTACGAGCAGTACTTC. It specifies CASSGTGESYEQYF.

The chain couples TRBV5-1 to TRBJ2-3; 7 positions agree with TRBD1. CDR3 length: 15 residues. After removal of 2 bases from V and 4 bases from J, the junction contained 7 bases not matched to a gene. Germline V lookup: CDR1 SGHRS, CDR2 YFSETQ. The CDR3 sequence: CASSFRPGGPDTQYF. In DNA, the CDR3 is TGCGCCAGCAGCTTCCGGCCAGGGGGTCCAGATACGCAGTATTTT. The whole variable domain, filled in from reference TRBV5-1 and TRBJ2-3, reads KAGVTQTPRYLIKTRGQQVTLSCSPISGHRSVSWYQQTPGQGLQFLFEYFSETQRNKGNFPGRFSGRQFSNSRSEMNVSTLELGDSALYLCASSFRPGGPDTQYFGPGTRLTVL.

V usage is TRBV21-1 and J usage is TRBJ1-3. TRBV21-1 is termed a pseudogene. The CDR3 has 14 residues. CDR3 DNA sequence: TGTGCCAGCAGCCGGAGGCCCCGCAAGAACACCATATATTTT. This codes for CASSRRPRKNTIYF.

The chain employs TRBV6-2 or TRBV6-3 and TRBJ2-1, with D perhaps matching TRBD2 (5 bases). The CDR3 sequence is 12 residues long. The germline V gene encodes CDR1 MNHEY and CDR2 SVGEGT. V lost 5 bases to trimming and J lost 10 bases, with 12 bases between them. CDR3 sequence (DNA): TGTGCCAGCAGTACCCCCCGGGGAGAGCAGTTCTTC. As protein: CASSTPRGEQFF.

This chain joins TRBV9 and TRBJ2-5; 9 positions match TRBD1. Germline values: CDR1 SGDLS, CDR2 YYNGEE. V lost 4 bases and J lost 5; bases outside the gene matches: 9. This CDR3 has 15 residues. The CDR3 DNA sequence: TGTGCCAGCAGCTTCCGGGACAGGGTCATGGAGACCCAGTACTTC. As protein: CASSFRDRVMETQYF.

This clonotype was detected ten times or more. V gene TRBV20-1 combines with J gene TRBJ1-5, with 7 bases that match TRBD1. J lost 7 bases, V lost 0 bases, and 6 bases had no gene match. The length of the CDR3 is 14 residues. Germline loops: CDR1 DFQATT, CDR2 SNEGSKA (reference sequence). CDR3 amino acids: CSARDTGVGQPQHF. In nucleotides, the CDR3 is TGCAGTGCTAGAGATACAGGGGTAGGACAGCCCCAGCATTTT.

This clonotype has more than one count but fewer than ten. The chain couples TRBV24-1 to TRBJ1-1; 7 nucleotides agree with TRBD1. J lost 1 base, V lost 3 bases, and 1 base had no gene match. The CDR3 is 14 residues long. The germline V gene encodes CDR1 KGHDR and CDR2 SFDVKD. This CDR3 is CATSDRQGNTEAFF. The CDR3, as DNA: TGTGCCACCAGTGATCGACAGGGGAACACTGAAGCTTTCTTT.

The rearrangement links TRBV4-1 to TRBJ1-1; 7 bases align to TRBD1. Losses at the gene ends were 1 base for V and 1 base for J; bases not matched to a gene: 6. Germline-derived CDR1 and CDR2 are MGHRA and YSYEKL. The CDR3 length is 16 residues. The CDR3 DNA reads as TGCGCCAGCAGCCAAGTAGGGGGCAGGAAGAACACTGAAGCTTTCTTT. As protein: CASSQVGGRKNTEAFF.

The rearrangement uses TRBV20-1 and TRBJ2-1, with D perhaps matching TRBD2 (6 bases). The CDR3 runs 13 residues. The germline CDR1 and CDR2 sequences are DFQATT and SNEGSKA (reference sequence). Between the trimmed V and J ends, which lost 5 bases and 10 bases, there was a span of 18 bases. CDR3 nucleotide sequence: TGCAGTGCTTCAACCACTAGCCCGACAGAGCAGTTCTTC. Its protein product is CSASTTSPTEQFF.

The chain uses TRBV4-2 and TRBJ2-3; D gene unclear. This CDR3 region has 13 residues. V dropped 0 bases and J dropped 4 bases, with 5 bases sitting between them. The germline V gene has CDR1 LGHNA and CDR2 YNFKEQ. The CDR3 spells CASSQDLPDTQYF. DNA for the CDR3: TGTGCCAGCAGCCAAGATCTACCAGATACGCAGTATTTT.

The rearrangement uses TRBV4-2 and TRBJ2-1; D is possibly TRBD1 or TRBD2 (5 bases each). There are 16 residues in the CDR3. CDR1 is LGHNA, CDR2 YNFKEQ, per germline. Between the trimmed V and J ends, which lost 1 base and 5 bases, there was a span of 15 bases. For the CDR3, the DNA is TGTGCCAGCAGCCAAGCCCGGGGCCCTCGGCACAATGAGCAGTTCTTC. Amino acids: CASSQARGPRHNEQFF.

In this sample, this clonotype turned up a few times. The V call is TRBV7-9, the J call TRBJ2-5; no clear D. The CDR3 length is 13 residues. The germline V gene has CDR1 SEHNR and CDR2 FQNEAQ (reference sequence). V dropped 5 bases and J dropped 1 base, with 8 bases sitting between them. The CDR3 protein is CASSTSFQETQYF. In DNA form, the CDR3 reads TGTGCCAGCAGCACCTCCTTCCAAGAGACCCAGTACTTC.

The chain joins TRBV19 to TRBJ1-1; D is perhaps TRBD1 (6 bases). With 6 bases removed from V and 9 bases from J, the gap between germline ends came to 17 bases. The CDR3 sequence is 13 residues long. The germline CDR1 and CDR2 sequences are LNHDA and SQIVND (reference sequence). The CDR3 protein is CASRSGGGRQAFF. CDR3 DNA: TGTGCCAGTAGATCCGGCGGGGGGCGTCAAGCTTTCTTT. The variable domain in full, completed from reference TRBV19 and TRBJ1-1, reads DGGITQSPKYLFRKEGQNVTLSCEQNLNHDAMYWYRQDPGQGLRLIYYSQIVNDFQKGDIAEGYSVSREKKESFPLTVTSAQKNPTAFYLCASRSGGGRQAFFGQGTRLTVV.

The genes are TRBV12-3 or TRBV12-4 and TRBJ2-3, with 12 bases aligning to TRBD2. J lost 5 bases, V lost 6 bases, and 6 bases had no gene match. This CDR3 comprises 15 residues. CDR3 DNA sequence: TGTGCCAGCAGACCAAGACTAGCGGGAGAAGATACGCAGTATTTT. It codes for CASRPRLAGEDTQYF.

This chain connects TRBV7-9 to TRBJ2-5, with TRBD1 matching over 9 bases. The ends lost 3 bases at V and 4 bases at J; junction bases unmatched: 0. There are 13 residues in the CDR3. The germline CDR1 and CDR2 sequences are SEHNR and FQNEAQ (reference sequence). The CDR3 sequence is CASSLDRGETQYF. CDR3 coding DNA: TGTGCCAGCAGCTTGGACAGGGGAGAGACCCAGTACTTC.

This chain connects TRBV7-2 to TRBJ2-7; 9 bases line up with TRBD1. CDR3 length: 13 amino acids. J lost 3 bases, V lost 5 bases, and 2 bases had no gene match. Germline V gene data show CDR1 as SGHTA and CDR2 as FQGNSA. This CDR3 is CASSRGQGYEQYF. CDR3 in DNA: TGTGCCAGCAGCCGGGGACAGGGCTACGAGCAGTACTTC.

CDR3 protein: CASSLELSLLAGELFF. For the CDR3, the DNA is TGTGCCAGCAGCTTAGAGTTGTCCCTGCTTGCCGGGGAGCTGTTTTTT. This chain uses TRBV7-8 with TRBJ2-2, with D hard to call. The V and J ends lost 1 base and 6 bases respectively, with 15 bases between them. This CDR3 contains 16 residues. Germline V CDR1 and CDR2: SGHVS, FQNEAQ.

The chain carries TRBV7-9 and TRBJ2-1; D unresolved. V was cut by 3 bases and J by 6 bases, with 24 bases left in between. Germline lookup yields CDR1 SEHNR and CDR2 FQNEAQ (reference sequence). This CDR3 contains 18 residues. The CDR3 spells CASSFPPYTSLGGNEQFF. For the CDR3, the DNA is TGTGCCAGCAGCTTCCCTCCCTACACGAGCCTAGGTGGCAATGAGCAGTTCTTC.

This clonotype was picked up a small number of times. The chain couples TRBV7-9 to TRBJ2-7, with 8 positions matching TRBD1. V shed 2 bases, J shed 2 bases, and the junction held 11 bases outside the gene matches. The CDR3 has 17 amino acids. Germline values: CDR1 SEHNR, CDR2 FQNEAQ (reference sequence). The CDR3 DNA reads as TGTGCCAGCAGCTTAAACCCCGGGACAGGCCCTGCCTACGAGCAGTACTTC. Amino acids: CASSLNPGTGPAYEQYF.